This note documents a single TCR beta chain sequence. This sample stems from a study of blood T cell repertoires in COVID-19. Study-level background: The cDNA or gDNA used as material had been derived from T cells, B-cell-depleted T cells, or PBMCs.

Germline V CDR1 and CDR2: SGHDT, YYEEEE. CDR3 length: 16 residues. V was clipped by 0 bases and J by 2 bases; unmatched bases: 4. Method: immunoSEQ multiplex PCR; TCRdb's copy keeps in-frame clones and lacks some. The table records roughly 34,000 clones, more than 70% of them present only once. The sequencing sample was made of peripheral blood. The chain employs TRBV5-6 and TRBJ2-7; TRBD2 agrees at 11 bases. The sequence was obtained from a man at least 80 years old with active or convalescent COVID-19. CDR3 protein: CASSLEATSGTYEQYF. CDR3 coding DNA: TGTGCCAGCAGCTTGGAAGCGACTAGCGGGACCTACGAGCAGTACTTC.